A single sample is the source of the 19 T cell receptor beta chains below, sequenced in a study of blood T cell repertoires in COVID-19. TCRdb's table, derived via immunoSEQ multiplex PCR, lists solely in-frame clones and lacks some. This sample has 220,000 or so clones; 84% occur once, and the top ten carry about 20%. Sequencing was performed on peripheral blood. The source is a man aged 25 to 40 with active or convalescent COVID-19.

The rearrangement joins TRBV5-8 to TRBJ2-5; D is undetermined. This CDR3 spans 17 amino acids. Germline V lookup: CDR1 SGHTS, CDR2 YDEGEE. V dropped 4 bases and J dropped 5 bases, with 24 bases sitting between them. Written as DNA, the CDR3 is TGTGCCAGCAGCCCTAATATCTTTCTTAGCCGGCTGGAGACCCAGTACTTC. Its protein is CASSPNIFLSRLETQYF.

V usage is TRBV11-2 and J usage is TRBJ2-7; 15 bases fit TRBD2. V shed 5 bases and J 6 bases; nucleotides not matched to a gene: 8. The germline V gene has CDR1 SGHAT and CDR2 FQNNGV. The CDR3 contains 16 residues. The CDR3 nucleotides are TGTGCCAGCAGCCCTCGGACTAGCGGGAGGGCCTGCGAGCAGTACTTC. This codes for CASSPRTSGRACEQYF.

The chain employs TRBV2 and TRBJ2-5; 10 bases map to TRBD2. Losses at the gene ends were 7 bases for V and 5 bases for J; bases not matched to a gene: 1. CDR3 length: 12 amino acids. CDR1 is SNHLY and CDR2 is FYNNEI in the germline V gene. The CDR3 region has the DNA TGTGCCAGCAAACTAGCGGGGGAGACCCAGTACTTC. Its protein is CASKLAGETQYF.

The count of this clone is one. One end of the junction does not line up with germline, which may come from a read error. This rearrangement joins TRBV19 to TRBJ2-1, with 14 bases that match TRBD2. The germline gives CDR1 LNHDA, CDR2 SQIVND (reference sequence). The CDR3 contains 15 residues. The CDR3 nucleotides read TGTGCCAGTAGTATACCGGGACTAGCGGGAGTTGATTTGATCTTC. This translates into CASSIPGLAGVDLIF. Full variable domain (rest looked up from reference TRBV19 and TRBJ2-1): DGGITQSPKYLFRKEGQNVTLSCEQNLNHDAMYWYRQDPGQGLRLIYYSQIVNDFQKGDIAEGYSVSREKKESFPLTVTSAQKNPTAFYLCASSIPGLAGVDLIFGPGTRLTVL.

V is TRBV18 and J is TRBJ1-5, with D tentatively TRBD1 (6 bases). The CDR3 runs 15 residues. Germline loops: CDR1 KGHSH, CDR2 LQKENI. The germline V and J ends were trimmed by 2 bases and 0 bases, with 8 bases remaining between them. The CDR3, as DNA: TGTGCCAGCTCACCAGGACAGCTTAGCAATCAGCCCCAGCATTTT. This sequence encodes CASSPGQLSNQPQHF.

The chain couples TRBV6-1 to TRBJ1-1; D is unresolved. V lost 0 bases to trimming and J lost 1 base, with 9 bases between them. The CDR3 is 15 residues long. Germline assignment: CDR1 MNHNS and CDR2 SASEGT. The CDR3 DNA follows: TGTGCCAGCAGTGAAGCGGAGGTCACGAACACTGAAGCTTTCTTT. Translation gives CASSEAEVTNTEAFF.

The chain recombines TRBV28 with TRBJ1-6, with no clear D. The CDR3 has 12 residues. The germline gives CDR1 MDHEN, CDR2 SYDVKM. Trimming pared 4 bases from V and 9 bases from J, leaving 7 bases between. In DNA, the CDR3 is TGTGCCAGCAGTTATAACAGTTCACCCCTCCACTTT. Amino acid sequence: CASSYNSSPLHF. Drawing the rest from reference TRBV28 and TRBJ1-6, the complete variable domain is DVKVTQSSRYLVKRTGEKVFLECVQDMDHENMFWYRQDPGLGLRLIYFSYDVKMKEKGDIPEGYSVSREKKERFSLILESASTNQTSMYLCASSYNSSPLHFGNGTRLTVT.

The rearrangement links TRBV25-1 to TRBJ1-6, with 8 bases identical to TRBD1. Germline values: CDR1 MGHDK, CDR2 SYGVNS. Trimming removed 7 bases from V and 7 bases from J; junction bases left unmatched: 6. There are 14 residues in the CDR3. Here the CDR3 DNA reads TGTGCCAGCAAGGGAGACAGGGGAAATTCACCCCTCCACTTT. It is translated as CASKGDRGNSPLHF.

This clone was seen more than once but under ten times. The chain joins TRBV28 to TRBJ2-1; weak D call: TRBD2 (6 bases). The germline V and J ends were trimmed by 10 bases and 6 bases, with 13 bases remaining between them. Germline V gives CDR1 MDHEN, CDR2 SYDVKM. The CDR3 has 12 amino acids. This chain's CDR3 is CATRVGGNEQFF. Written as DNA, the CDR3 is TGTGCCACCCGGGTGGGGGGCAATGAGCAGTTCTTC.

This clone was seen more than once but under ten times. V and J are TRBV6-5 and TRBJ1-1; 7 nucleotides match TRBD1. V lost 4 bases to trimming and J lost 5 bases; unmatched junction nucleotides: 13. The CDR3 loop spans 16 amino acids. Germline CDR1 MNHEY, CDR2 SVGAGI. The CDR3 DNA reads as TGTGCCAGCAGTTTCCACGACAGGGTGGGAAGAACTGAAGCTTTCTTT. The encoded protein is CASSFHDRVGRTEAFF.

The chain is built from TRBV7-9 and TRBJ2-1; TRBD2 matches at 14 bases. From germline, CDR1 is SEHNR and CDR2 FQNEAQ (reference sequence). CDR3 length equals 16 residues. The V gene end was trimmed by 5 bases and the J gene end by 8 bases; junction bases not matched to a gene: 8. The CDR3 protein is CASSPTGLAGVDEQFF. In DNA, the CDR3 is TGTGCCAGCAGCCCCACGGGACTAGCGGGGGTGGATGAGCAGTTCTTC.

This chain joins TRBV9 and TRBJ1-2, with a possible D match to TRBD1 (5 bases). This CDR3 contains 13 residues. V dropped 0 bases and J dropped 5 bases, with 8 bases sitting between them. Per germline, CDR1 SGDLS and CDR2 YYNGEE. DNA of the CDR3: TGTGCCAGCAGCGTAGGGGAGGGGTATGGCTACACCTTC. This encodes CASSVGEGYGYTF.

J is TRBJ2-6 and V is TRBV4-3, with 8 positions matching TRBD1. The V and J ends lost 0 bases and 1 base, in that order; junction bases with no gene match: 11. The CDR3 runs 20 residues. CDR1 and CDR2 (germline): LGHNA, YSLEER. The CDR3 coding sequence is TGCGCCAGCAGCCAAGATCTATTGAACAGGGGGGTGTCTGGGGCCAACGTCCTGACTTTC. The encoded protein is CASSQDLLNRGVSGANVLTF.

The chain recombines TRBV3-1 (or the pseudogene TRBV3-2) with TRBJ2-1; TRBD1 agrees at 10 bases. V lost 1 base and J lost 6; bases outside the gene matches: 6. The CDR3 runs 16 residues. Germline-derived CDR1 and CDR2 are LGHDT and YNNKEL (reference sequence). The CDR3 reads CASSQAWTGGGNEQFF. CDR3 coding DNA: TGTGCCAGCAGCCAAGCCTGGACAGGGGGGGGCAATGAGCAGTTCTTC.

This clone was seen more than once but under ten times. V and J are TRBV2 and TRBJ1-2; 8 bases agree with TRBD1. The V and J ends lost 5 bases and 6 bases, in that order; junction bases with no gene match: 5. CDR3 length equals 13 residues. Germline values: CDR1 SNHLY, CDR2 FYNNEI. For the CDR3, the DNA is TGTGCCAGCAGTTCCCAGGGGGCGGATGGCTACACCTTC. Translation: CASSSQGADGYTF.

J is TRBJ2-1 and V is TRBV4-3, with 8 bases matching TRBD1. Germline lookup yields CDR1 LGHNA and CDR2 YSLEER. With V trimmed by 0 bases and J by 8 bases, 12 bases remained unmatched. The length of the CDR3 is 17 residues. The DNA of the CDR3 is TGCGCCAGCAGCCAAGATTGGTCCGGGACAGGTGTCGATGAGCAGTTCTTC. It yields the protein CASSQDWSGTGVDEQFF.

The table lists this clone with a count of one. This specimen includes other DNA sequences encoding the same CDR3. This sequence joins TRBV6-5 and TRBJ2-7; possible D gene TRBD1, 6 bases. This CDR3 is built from 14 residues. The germline V gene encodes CDR1 MNHEY and CDR2 SVGAGI. The germline V and J ends were trimmed by 0 bases and 1 base, with 7 bases remaining between them. CDR3 bases: TGTGCCAGCAGTTACTCCAGGGGTTCCTACGAGCAGTACTTC. Amino acids: CASSYSRGSYEQYF.

The chain is built from TRBV28 and TRBJ2-7, with TRBD1 identical over 11 bases. CDR1 and CDR2 (germline): MDHEN, SYDVKM. This CDR3 spans 16 amino acids. The ends lost 8 bases at V and 3 bases at J; junction bases unmatched: 12. CDR3 in DNA: TGTGCCAGCTGGACAGGGGGCGCCTCTGGAGACTACGAGCAGTACTTC. This translates into CASWTGGASGDYEQYF.

The chain carries TRBV11-2 and TRBJ1-2; no definite D call. The V end lost 4 bases, the J end lost 7 bases, and 10 bases lay between the germline ends. The CDR3 is made up of 12 amino acids. The germline gives CDR1 SGHAT, CDR2 FQNNGV. The DNA for the CDR3 is TGTGCCAGCAGCTCGGGAAGTGCTGGCTACACCTTC. Its protein product is CASSSGSAGYTF.